This TCR beta chain was observed in a study of control samples from healthy donors and cancer patients. CDR3 length equals 15 residues. Germline lookup yields CDR1 SNHLY and CDR2 FYNNEI. The germline V and J ends were trimmed by 4 bases and 5 bases, with 17 bases remaining between them. Data came from immunoSEQ multiplex PCR; TCRdb stores just in-frame clones and leaves some out. The data show tens of thousands of clones, roughly 65% seen once. This chain connects TRBV2 to TRBJ2-5; TRBD2 might be the D (6 bases). The origin of this receptor is a male donor with melanoma. Material for sequencing was formalin-fixed, paraffin-embedded tissue. The CDR3 protein is CASSVNRGGVETQYF. The CDR3 DNA reads as TGTGCCAGCAGTGTCAATAGGGGAGGTGTCGAGACCCAGTACTTC. The full variable domain, its missing parts supplied by reference TRBV2 and TRBJ2-5, is EPEVTQTPSHQVTQMGQEVILRCVPISNHLYFYWYRQILGQKVEFLVSFYNNEISEKSEIFDDQFSVERPDGSNFTLKIRSTKLEDSAMYFCASSVNRGGVETQYFGPGTRLLVL.